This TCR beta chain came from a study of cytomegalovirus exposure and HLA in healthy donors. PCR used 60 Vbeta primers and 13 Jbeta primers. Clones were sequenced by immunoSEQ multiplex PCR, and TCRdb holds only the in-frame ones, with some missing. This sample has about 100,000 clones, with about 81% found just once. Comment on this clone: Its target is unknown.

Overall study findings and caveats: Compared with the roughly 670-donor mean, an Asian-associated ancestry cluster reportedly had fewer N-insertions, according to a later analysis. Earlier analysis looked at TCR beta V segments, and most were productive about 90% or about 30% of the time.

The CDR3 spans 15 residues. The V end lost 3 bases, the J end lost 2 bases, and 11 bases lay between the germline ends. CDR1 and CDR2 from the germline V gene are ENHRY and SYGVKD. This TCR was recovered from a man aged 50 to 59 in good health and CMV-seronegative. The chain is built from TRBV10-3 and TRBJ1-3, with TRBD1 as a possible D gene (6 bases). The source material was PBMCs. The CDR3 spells CAISEIGGPGNTIYF. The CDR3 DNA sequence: TGTGCCATCAGTGAAATCGGGGGGCCTGGAAACACCATATATTTT.